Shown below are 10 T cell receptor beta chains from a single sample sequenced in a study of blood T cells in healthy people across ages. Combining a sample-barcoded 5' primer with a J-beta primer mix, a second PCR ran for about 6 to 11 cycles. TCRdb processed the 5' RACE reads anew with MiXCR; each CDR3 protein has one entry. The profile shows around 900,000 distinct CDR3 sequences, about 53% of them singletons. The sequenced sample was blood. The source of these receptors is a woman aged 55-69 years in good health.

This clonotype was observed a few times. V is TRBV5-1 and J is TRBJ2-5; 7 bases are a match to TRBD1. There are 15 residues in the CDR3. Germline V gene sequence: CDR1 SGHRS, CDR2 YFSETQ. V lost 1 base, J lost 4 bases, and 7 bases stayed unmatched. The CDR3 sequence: CASSLFKGGGETQYF. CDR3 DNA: TGCGCCAGCAGCTTGTTTAAAGGGGGCGGAGAGACCCAGTACTTC.

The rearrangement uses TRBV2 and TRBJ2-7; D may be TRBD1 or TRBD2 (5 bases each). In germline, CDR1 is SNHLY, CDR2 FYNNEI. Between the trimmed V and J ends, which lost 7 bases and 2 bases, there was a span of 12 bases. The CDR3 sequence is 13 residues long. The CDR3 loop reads CASTGTGPYEQYF. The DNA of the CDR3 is TGTGCCAGCACGGGAACGGGGCCCTACGAGCAGTACTTC.

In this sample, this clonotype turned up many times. CDR3 region: CASSPGQSSYEQYF. CDR3 DNA sequence: TGTGCCAGCAGTCCGGGACAGAGCTCCTACGAGCAGTACTTC. This rearrangement joins TRBV4-2 to TRBJ2-7; 7 nucleotides line up with TRBD1. V shed 6 bases, J shed 0 bases, and the junction held 5 bases outside the gene matches. CDR1 and CDR2 from the germline V gene are LGHNA and YNFKEQ. The CDR3 has 14 amino acids.

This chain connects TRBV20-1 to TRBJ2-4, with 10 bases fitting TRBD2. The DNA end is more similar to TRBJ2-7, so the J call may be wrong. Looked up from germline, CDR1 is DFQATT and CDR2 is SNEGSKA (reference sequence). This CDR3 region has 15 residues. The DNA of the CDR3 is TGCAGTGCTAGAGATACTAGCGGGACTTCTTACGAGCAGTACTTC. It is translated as CSARDTSGTSYEQYF.

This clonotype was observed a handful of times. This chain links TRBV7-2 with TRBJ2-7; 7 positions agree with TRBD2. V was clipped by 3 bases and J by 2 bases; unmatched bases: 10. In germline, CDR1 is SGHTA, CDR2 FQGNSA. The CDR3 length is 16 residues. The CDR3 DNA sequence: TGTGCCAGCAGCTTGGGGGGGACTCCAAGCCCCTACGAGCAGTACTTC. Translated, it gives CASSLGGTPSPYEQYF.

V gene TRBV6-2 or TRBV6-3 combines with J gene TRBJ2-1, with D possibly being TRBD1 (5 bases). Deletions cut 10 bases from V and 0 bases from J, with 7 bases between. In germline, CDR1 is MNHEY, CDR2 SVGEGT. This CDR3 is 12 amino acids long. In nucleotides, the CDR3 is TGTGCCATTAGGGGCTCCTACAATGAGCAGTTCTTC. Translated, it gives CAIRGSYNEQFF.

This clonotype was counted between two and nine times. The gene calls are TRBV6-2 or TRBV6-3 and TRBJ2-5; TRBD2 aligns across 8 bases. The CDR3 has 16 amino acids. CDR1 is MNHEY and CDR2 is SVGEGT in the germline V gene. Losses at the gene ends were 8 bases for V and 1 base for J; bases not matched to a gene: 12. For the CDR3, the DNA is TGTGCCAGCCGTGGAAGGAGCGGGAGTGCCCAAGAGACCCAGTACTTC. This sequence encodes CASRGRSGSAQETQYF.

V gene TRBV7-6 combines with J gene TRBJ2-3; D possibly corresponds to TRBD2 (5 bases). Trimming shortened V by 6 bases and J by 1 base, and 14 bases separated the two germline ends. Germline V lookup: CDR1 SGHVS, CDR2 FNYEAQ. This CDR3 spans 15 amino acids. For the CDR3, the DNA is TGTGCCAGCAGTCTAGCAAGGGTCGGCACAGATACGCAGTATTTT. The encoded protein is CASSLARVGTDTQYF.

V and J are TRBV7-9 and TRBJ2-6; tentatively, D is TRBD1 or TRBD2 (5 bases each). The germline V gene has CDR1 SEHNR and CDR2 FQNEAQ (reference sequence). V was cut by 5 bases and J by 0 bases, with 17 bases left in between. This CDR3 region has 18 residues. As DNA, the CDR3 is TGTGCCAGCAGCCCATCGGGACGCAGTCCCTCTGGGGCCAACGTCCTGACTTTC. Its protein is CASSPSGRSPSGANVLTF.

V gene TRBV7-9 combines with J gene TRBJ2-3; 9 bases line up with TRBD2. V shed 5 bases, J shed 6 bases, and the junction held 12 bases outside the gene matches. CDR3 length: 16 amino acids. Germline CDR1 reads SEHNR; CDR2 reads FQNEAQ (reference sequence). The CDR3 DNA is TGTGCCAGCAGCGGCCGATCTAGCGGGACGTACGATACGCAGTATTTT. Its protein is CASSGRSSGTYDTQYF.